This is a list of T cell receptor beta chains from one sample in a study of cytomegalovirus exposure and HLA in healthy donors. Profiled with immunoSEQ multiplex PCR; TCRdb holds only in-frame clones, not every one. The sample yields around 300,000 clones, 65% to 90% seen once. The specimen was PBMCs. These TCRs come from a woman aged 18-29 years in good health and CMV-seronegative. Each CDR3 is given with its conserved first and last residue. The D gene is left open where the match is weak. Size is omitted from some rows. Given values are once, few, many or a class for expanded clones.

size,D,J,V,DNA,CDR3
-,TRBD1,TRBJ2-7,TRBV6-5,TGTGCCAGCATTGGACAGGGAGGCTACGAGCAGTACTTC,CASIGQGGYEQYF
many,TRBD1,TRBJ2-7,TRBV9,TGTGCCAGCAGCGCCCAGGGACAGGGCCGCCAGTACTTC,CASSAQGQGRQYF
-,-,TRBJ2-5,TRBV29-1,TGCAGCGTTGAATTGCAGACCGGCAGGGAGACCCAGTACTTC,CSVELQTGRETQYF
-,-,TRBJ1-1,TRBV18,TGTGCCAGCTCACCATCACGGGGGGTCCGTAACACTGAAGCTTTCTTT,CASSPSRGVRNTEAFF
-,TRBD2,TRBJ2-1,TRBV19,TGTGCCAGTAGTATCGGGGGAGGGGCAAATGAGCAGTTCTTC,CASSIGGGANEQFF
-,-,TRBJ2-3,TRBV7-3,TGTGCCAGCAGCTTAACCGAGGATAGAGTAGGGCAGTATTTT,CASSLTEDRVGQYF
-,-,TRBJ1-1,TRBV25-1,TGTGCCAGCAGTGAAGCAGCGACGAACACTGAAGCTTTCTTT,CASSEAATNTEAFF
-,-,TRBJ2-5,TRBV11-2,TGTGCCAGCAGCTTAACCCCCGGGCAGGGCCAAGAGACCCAGTACTTC,CASSLTPGQGQETQYF
-,-,TRBJ1-3,TRBV6-5,TGTGCCAGCAGTTACCGAGGTCGAGACACCATATATTTT,CASSYRGRDTIYF
once,TRBD1,TRBJ2-1,TRBV6-4,TGTGCCAGCAGTTTTGACAGGGACAATGAGCAGTTCTTC,CASSFDRDNEQFF
-,TRBD1,TRBJ1-1,TRBV2,TGTGCCAGCAGTGACAGGCGGACAGGGAACCGAGAAGCTTTCTTT,CASSDRRTGNREAFF
-,TRBD1,TRBJ1-1,TRBV29-1,TGCAGCGTTGTGGGGACAGGTGAAGCTTTCTTT,CSVVGTGEAFF
-,-,TRBJ1-1,TRBV5-8,TGTGCCAGCAGCACCCTTGACAGTTCTCCGAACACTGAAGCTTTCTTT,CASSTLDSSPNTEAFF
-,-,TRBJ2-2,TRBV6-4,TGTGCCAGCAGTGACTCCGGACAGAGCACCGGGGAGCTGTTTTTT,CASSDSGQSTGELFF
-,-,TRBJ1-2,TRBV19,TGTGCCAGTAGTATACCACAAAACGGGAACTATGGCTACACCTTC,CASSIPQNGNYGYTF
once,TRBD1,TRBJ2-7,TRBV5-1,TGCGCCAGCAGCTCAGGGACAGGGGGAAAGTCCTACGAGCAGTACTTC,CASSSGTGGKSYEQYF
-,-,TRBJ2-3,TRBV7-2,TGTGCCAGCAGCCAAACGGGACTTTTCCGCACAGATACGCAGTATTTT,CASSQTGLFRTDTQYF
-,-,TRBJ1-2,TRBV28,TGTGCCAGCAGTCTGCTTGGGACTGGAAACTATGGCTACACCTTC,CASSLLGTGNYGYTF
-,-,TRBJ1-2,TRBV6-1,TGTGCCAGCAGTGAACCAGGGGAGATTCGCTATGGCTACACCTTC,CASSEPGEIRYGYTF
-,-,TRBJ1-5,TRBV2,-,CASILDSTYSNQPQHF
-,TRBD2,TRBJ2-3,TRBV30,TGTGCCTGGAGTGGCCAGCGGGGGGGCCTTCACACTGATACGCAGTATTTT,CAWSGQRGGLHTDTQYF
once,-,TRBJ1-4,TRBV29-1,TGCAGCGTTCGGGGTCCAACTAATGAAAAACTGTTTTTT,CSVRGPTNEKLFF
-,TRBD1,TRBJ1-2,TRBV2,TGTGCCAGCAGTGAACTTCCCCCACAGGGGACTGTATTTGTTGGCTACACCTTC,CASSELPPQGTVFVGYTF
-,-,TRBJ2-3,TRBV7-9,TGTGCCAGCAGCCCACCCTCGACTAGCACAGATACGCAGTATTTT,CASSPPSTSTDTQYF
-,-,TRBJ2-5,TRBV7-3,TGTGCCACCTCACTATCCGGCGGCGAGAAAGAGACCCAGTACTTC,CATSLSGGEKETQYF
-,-,TRBJ2-7,TRBV5-1,TGCGCCAGCAGCTTGGATCCGGCAGGGCTCAACTCCTACGAGCAGTACTTC,CASSLDPAGLNSYEQYF
-,-,TRBJ1-3,TRBV4-3,TGCGCCAGCAGCCAAGAACCCCCGGAGTCCGGAAACACCATATATTTT,CASSQEPPESGNTIYF
-,TRBD1,TRBJ2-7,TRBV7-2,TGTGCCAGCAGCACAACCGGGACAGGGGGCTACGAGCAGTACTTC,CASSTTGTGGYEQYF
-,-,TRBJ2-5,TRBV4-3,TGCGCCAGCAGCCAAGCCCAGGGGGGCGCCGAGACCCAGTACTTC,CASSQAQGGAETQYF